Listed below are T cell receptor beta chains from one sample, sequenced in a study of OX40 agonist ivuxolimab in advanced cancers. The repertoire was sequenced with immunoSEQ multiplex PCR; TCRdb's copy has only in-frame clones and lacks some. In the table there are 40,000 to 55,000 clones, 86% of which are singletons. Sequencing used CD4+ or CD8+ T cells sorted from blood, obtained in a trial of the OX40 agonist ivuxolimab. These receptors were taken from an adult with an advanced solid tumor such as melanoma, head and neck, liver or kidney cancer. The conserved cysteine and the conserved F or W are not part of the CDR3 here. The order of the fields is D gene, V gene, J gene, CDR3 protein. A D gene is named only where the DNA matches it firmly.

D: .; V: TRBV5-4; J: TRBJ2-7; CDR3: ASSRPTEPYEQY
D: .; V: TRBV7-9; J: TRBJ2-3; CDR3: ASSLGKVGDTQY
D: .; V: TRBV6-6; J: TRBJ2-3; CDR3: ASRKDYRVGTQY
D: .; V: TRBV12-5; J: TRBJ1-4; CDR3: ASQEGGGNEKLF
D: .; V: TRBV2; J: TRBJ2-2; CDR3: ASSPPGGHTGELF
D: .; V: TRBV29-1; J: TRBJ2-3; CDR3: SQKSTDTQY
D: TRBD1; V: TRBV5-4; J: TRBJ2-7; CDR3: ASSRERRSGQGGYEQY
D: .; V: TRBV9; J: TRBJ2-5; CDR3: ASSSLGGDSQETQY
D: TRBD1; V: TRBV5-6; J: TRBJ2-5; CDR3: ASSLQGAEGETQY
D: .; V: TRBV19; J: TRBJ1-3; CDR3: ASKGDNSGNTIY
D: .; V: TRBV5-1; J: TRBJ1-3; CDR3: ASSLENLAAGNTIY
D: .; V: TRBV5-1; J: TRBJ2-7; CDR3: ASSNGLGRY
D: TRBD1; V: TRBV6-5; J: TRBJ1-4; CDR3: ASSYSNRGNEKLF
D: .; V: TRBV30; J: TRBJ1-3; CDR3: ASGAFHGNTIY
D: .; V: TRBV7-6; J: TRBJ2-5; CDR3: ASSSTQGSVEAQY
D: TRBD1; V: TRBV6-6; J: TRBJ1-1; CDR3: ASSYEGQQTNTEAF
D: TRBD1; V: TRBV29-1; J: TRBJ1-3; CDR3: SASETGLYTIY